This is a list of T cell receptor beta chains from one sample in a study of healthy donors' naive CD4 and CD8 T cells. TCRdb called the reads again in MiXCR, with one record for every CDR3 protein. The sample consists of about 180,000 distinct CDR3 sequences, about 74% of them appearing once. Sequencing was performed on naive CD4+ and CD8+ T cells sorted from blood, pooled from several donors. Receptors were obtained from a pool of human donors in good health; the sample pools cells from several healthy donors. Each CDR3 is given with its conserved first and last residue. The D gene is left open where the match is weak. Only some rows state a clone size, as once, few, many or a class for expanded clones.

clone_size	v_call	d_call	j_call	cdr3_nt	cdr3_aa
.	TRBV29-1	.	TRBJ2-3	TGCAGCGTTCTGGAGACGGTTAGCACAGATACGCAGTATTTT	CSVLETVSTDTQYF
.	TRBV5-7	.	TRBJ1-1	TGTGCCAGCCGAACCCCCAGGGGAAACACTGAAGCTTTCTTT	CASRTPRGNTEAFF
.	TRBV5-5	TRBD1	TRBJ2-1	TGTGCCAGCAGCAGGGAGACAGGGGTCGTGGGAAATGAGCAGTTCTTC	CASSRETGVVGNEQFF
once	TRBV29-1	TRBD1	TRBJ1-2	TGCAGCGTTGAAGACCGGGACAGCCACTATGGCTACACCTTC	CSVEDRDSHYGYTF
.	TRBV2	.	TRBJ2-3	TGTGCCAGCAGGAACCCACCCCGTACGTCACTCACAGATACGCAGTATTTT	CASRNPPRTSLTDTQYF
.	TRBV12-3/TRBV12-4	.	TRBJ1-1	TGTGCCAGCAGTTGGGGTTCTGAAGCTTTCTTT	CASSWGSEAFF
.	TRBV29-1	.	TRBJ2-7	TGCAGCGTTGAAGCGGGAGCCGCCTACGAGCAGTACTTC	CSVEAGAAYEQYF
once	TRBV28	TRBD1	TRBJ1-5	TGTGCCAGCAGTTTAATTGCGGACAGGCGCAATCAGCCCCAGCATTTT	CASSLIADRRNQPQHF
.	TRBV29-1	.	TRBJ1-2	TGCAGCGTCCCAGTCTGGCCGGGCTACACCTTC	CSVPVWPGYTF
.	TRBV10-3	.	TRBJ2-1	TGTGCCATCAGTGAGTCTGAAGAAAGTGAGCAGTTCTTC	CAISESEESEQFF
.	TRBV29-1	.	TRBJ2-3	TGCAGCGTTGAAGATCTTCTGGGAGAGAACACAGATACGCAGTATTTT	CSVEDLLGENTDTQYF
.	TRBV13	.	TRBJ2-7	TGTGCCAGCAGCCTCAACTACGAGCAGTACTTC	CASSLNYEQYF
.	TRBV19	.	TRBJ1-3	TGTGCCAGTAGTCCCCGGACGGGCACATCTGGAAACACCATATATTTT	CASSPRTGTSGNTIYF
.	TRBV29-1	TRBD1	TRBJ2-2	TGCAGCGTTGAGACGGTACCCCGGGACAGGGCCGGCGGGGAGCTGTTTTTT	CSVETVPRDRAGGELFF
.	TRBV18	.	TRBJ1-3	TGTGCCAGCTCACCACCGATCCTAGAAGGAAACACCATATATTTT	CASSPPILEGNTIYF
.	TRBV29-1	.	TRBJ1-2	TGCAGCGTAACCGGACGGAGCTATGGCTACACCTTC	CSVTGRSYGYTF
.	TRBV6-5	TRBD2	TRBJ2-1	TGTGCCAGCAGTTACTCCAGCGGGGCTTACAATGAGCAGTTCTTC	CASSYSSGAYNEQFF
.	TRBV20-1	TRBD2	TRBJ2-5	TGCAGTGCTAGACTAGCGGGAGCTAGGGAGACCCAGTACTTC	CSARLAGARETQYF
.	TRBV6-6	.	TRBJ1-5	TGTGCCAGCAGTTACCGGGGTGAGGTCAGCAATCAGCCCCAGCATTTT	CASSYRGEVSNQPQHF
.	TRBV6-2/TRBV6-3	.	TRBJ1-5	TGTGCCAGCACCCAGGGTTTCAATCAGCCCCAGCATTTT	CASTQGFNQPQHF
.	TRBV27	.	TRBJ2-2	TGTGCCACTCGTTCCGGGCCGGGCACCGGGGAGCTGTTTTTT	CATRSGPGTGELFF
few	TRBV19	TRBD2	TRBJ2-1	TGTGCCAGTAGTGCCCAGGCAGCGGGGGTGTACAATGAGCAGTTCTTC	CASSAQAAGVYNEQFF
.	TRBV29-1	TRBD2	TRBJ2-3	TGCAGCGGCCCGCTAGCGGGAGAGCCATATACGCAGTATTTT	CSGPLAGEPYTQYF
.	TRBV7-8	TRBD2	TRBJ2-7	TGTGCCAGCAGCCCGAGGACTAGCGGGAGAGGTCTCTACGAGCAGTACTTC	CASSPRTSGRGLYEQYF
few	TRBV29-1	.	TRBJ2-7	TGCAGCGTCCTCTCCTACGAGCAGTACTTC	CSVLSYEQYF
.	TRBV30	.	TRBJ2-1	TGTGCCTGGAGTACCGGGACAAATCGTTTCTTC	CAWSTGTNRFF
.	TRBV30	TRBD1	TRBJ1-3	TGTGCCTGGAGTGCGTGGGACAGACTCCAAGCGATATATTTT	CAWSAWDRLQAIYF
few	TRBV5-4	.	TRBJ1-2	TGTGCCAGCAGCTCCGACAGGCGTGTTTATGGCTACACCTTC	CASSSDRRVYGYTF
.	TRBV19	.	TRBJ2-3	TGTGCCAGTAGTGAGGGAGTGGGAGATACGCAGTATTTT	CASSEGVGDTQYF
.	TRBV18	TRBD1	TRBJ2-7	TGTGCCAGCTCAGCGAAGACAGGGTCTCCGTCCGAGCAGTACTTC	CASSAKTGSPSEQYF
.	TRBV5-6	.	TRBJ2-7	TGTGCCAGCAGCTCGGCCAGTATCGAGCAGTACTTC	CASSSASIEQYF
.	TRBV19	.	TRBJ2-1	TGTGCCAGTAGTATTGCTCTCGCGGGAAGTTACAATGAGCAGTTCTTC	CASSIALAGSYNEQFF
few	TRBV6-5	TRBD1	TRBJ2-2	TGTGCCAGCAGTTACTCCGACAGGGCCTACACCGGGGAGCTGTTTTTT	CASSYSDRAYTGELFF
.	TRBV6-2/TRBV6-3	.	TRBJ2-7	TGTGCCAGCGGTGCTCCGGGCCCGCTTGGGCAGTACTTC	CASGAPGPLGQYF
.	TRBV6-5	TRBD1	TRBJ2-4	TGTGCCAGCAGTGAAGTGGGGACAGGGGAGATTATTCAGTACTTC	CASSEVGTGEIIQYF
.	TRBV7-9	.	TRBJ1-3	TGTGCCAGCAGCTTGGGGGGCTTCGGAAACACCATATATTTT	CASSLGGFGNTIYF
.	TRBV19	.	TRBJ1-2	TGTGCCAGTAGTATAACGGGAACCGGGAGCTATGGCTACACCTTC	CASSITGTGSYGYTF
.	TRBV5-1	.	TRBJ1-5	TGCGCCAGCAGCGCAGACCCGAATCAGCCCCAGCATTTT	CASSADPNQPQHF
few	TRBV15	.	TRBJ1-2	TGTGCCACCAGCAGAGATCGGGAGGCAGAACATAACTATGGCTACACCTTC	CATSRDREAEHNYGYTF
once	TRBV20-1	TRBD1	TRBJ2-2	TGCAGTGCTAGGGGCAAAGACAGGGAGAACACCGGGGAGCTGTTTTTT	CSARGKDRENTGELFF
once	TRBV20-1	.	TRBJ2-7	TGCAGTGCTAGAGATCAAGTCGGCTACGAGCAGTACTTC	CSARDQVGYEQYF
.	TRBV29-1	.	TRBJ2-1	TGCAGCGTTGGTTCCCAGGGTACTGAGCAGTTCTTC	CSVGSQGTEQFF
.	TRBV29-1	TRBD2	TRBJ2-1	TGCAGCGTTGACGATCCCAGGACTAGCGGGAGGAATGAGCAGTTCTTC	CSVDDPRTSGRNEQFF
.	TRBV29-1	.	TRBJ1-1	TGCAGCGTCCGGAGGGATCACACTGAAGCTTTCTTT	CSVRRDHTEAFF
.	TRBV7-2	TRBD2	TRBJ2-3	TGTGCCAGCAGGGCGCGACTAGCGGGATATCGCACAGATACGCAGTATTTT	CASRARLAGYRTDTQYF
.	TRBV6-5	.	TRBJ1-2	TGTGCCAGCAGTTACTCGGGACATGATGGCTACACCTTC	CASSYSGHDGYTF
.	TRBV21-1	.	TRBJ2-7	TGTGCCAGCAGCAAACTGTTACTAGTCTACGAGCAGTACTTC	CASSKLLLVYEQYF
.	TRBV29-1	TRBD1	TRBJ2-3	TGCAGCGTCCACCGGGACAGCCCCACAGATACGCAGTATTTT	CSVHRDSPTDTQYF
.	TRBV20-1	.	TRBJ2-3	TGCAGTGCTAGAGGGGGCGGGGATACGCAGTATTTT	CSARGGGDTQYF
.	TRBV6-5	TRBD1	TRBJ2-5	TGTGCCAGCAGACCCGGGACAGGGTATCAAGAGACCCAGTACTTC	CASRPGTGYQETQYF
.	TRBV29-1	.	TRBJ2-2	TGCAGCGTTCCCGGACTCGCTTCGAACACCGGGGAGCTGTTTTTT	CSVPGLASNTGELFF
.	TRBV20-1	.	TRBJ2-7	TGCAGTGCTAGAGCCCTAAGGTCCGAGCAGTACTTC	CSARALRSEQYF
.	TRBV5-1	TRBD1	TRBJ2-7	TGCGCCAGCAGCGCCTCACAGGGGCCCTACGAGCAGTACTTC	CASSASQGPYEQYF
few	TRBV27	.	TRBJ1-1	TGTGCCAGCAGTTTACAGATGAACACTGAAGCTTTCTTT	CASSLQMNTEAFF
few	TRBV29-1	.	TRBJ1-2	TGCAGCGTTGTGGGCCACGCTGGGGGCTACACCTTC	CSVVGHAGGYTF
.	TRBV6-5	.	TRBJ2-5	TGTGCCAGCAGTTCCAGCCAGGGAGGGACCCAGTACTTC	CASSSSQGGTQYF
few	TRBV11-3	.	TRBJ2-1	TGTGCCAGCAATCACCCCTGGGGCAATGAGCAGTTCTTC	CASNHPWGNEQFF
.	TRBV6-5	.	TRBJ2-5	TGTGCCAGCAGATCCGGGACGGAAGAGACCCAGTACTTC	CASRSGTEETQYF